This entry lists 30 T cell receptor beta chains sequenced from one sample in a study of regulatory T cells in long-lasting Graves disease. Investigators prepared the TCR beta libraries by applying iRepertoire HTBI primers and Arm-PCR of CDR3 regions. TCRdb recomputed calls from the multiplex PCR reads with MiXCR, one row per CDR3 protein. Of 300,000 to 400,000 distinct CDR3 sequences in the sample, about a sixth were seen once. Indicated time point: newly diagnosed GD, antithyroid drugs for less than 3 months. PBMCs were the source of the RNA used for TCR sequencing. Material: peripheral blood mononuclear cells (PBMCs), obtained at new diagnosis, from a patient treated with antithyroid drugs. These receptors were obtained from a female donor with Graves disease.

About this clonotype itself: An end of the junction differs from the germline gene, which may be a read error. The chain employs TRBV18 and TRBJ2-7, with D perhaps assigned TRBD1 or TRBD2 (5 bases each). The CDR3 has 14 amino acids. Germline V gene lookup returns CDR1 KGHSH and CDR2 LQKENI. This chain's CDR3 is CASSPSGLHYAQYF. CDR3 DNA: TGTGCCAGCTCACCATCGGGGCTTCATTACGCGCAGTACTTC.

A note on this clonotype: This may arise from a read error, as a much more abundant clone is one base away. CDR3 nucleotides: TGTGCCAGCAGCTTCCAGGACGCCTACGAGCAGTACTTC. This encodes CASSFQDAYEQYF. The chain recombines TRBV5-6 with TRBJ2-7; D not resolved. Per the germline V gene, CDR1 is SGHDT and CDR2 is YYEEEE. The CDR3 contains 13 residues. Trimming took off 2 bases at V and 2 bases at J, with 8 bases between the two ends.

This clonotype has at least ten counts. The CDR3 loop reads CAASPIRSVREKLFF. CDR3 nucleotide sequence: TGTGCCGCCTCCCCTATAAGGTCGGTTAGAGAAAAACTGTTTTTT. This chain uses TRBV15 with TRBJ1-4; D gene unclear. V was pared by 11 bases and J by 8 bases, with 24 bases between. CDR3 length: 15 amino acids. Germline CDR1 LNHNV, CDR2 YYDKDF (reference sequence).

This chain joins TRBV18 and TRBJ2-1; D tentatively fits TRBD1 or TRBD2 (5 bases each). Germline CDR1 is KGHSH and CDR2 is LQKENI. V shed 2 bases and J shed 7 bases, with 15 bases lying between them. The CDR3 contains 15 residues. The CDR3 sequence: CASSPYAGKGNEQFF. CDR3 coding DNA: TGTGCCAGCTCACCATATGCCGGGAAGGGGAATGAGCAGTTCTTC.

This clonotype was observed many times. The chain recombines TRBV11-3 with TRBJ2-5; D remains unclear. The germline CDR1 and CDR2 sequences are SGHNT and YENEEA. The CDR3 totals 15 residues. V lost 1 base, J lost 2 bases, and 11 bases lay in between. The CDR3 spells CASSLGEREQETQYF. For the CDR3, the DNA is TGTGCCAGCAGCTTAGGGGAAAGAGAACAAGAGACCCAGTACTTC. The full variable domain, with the rest looked up from reference TRBV11-3 and TRBJ2-5, is EAGVVQSPRYKIIEKKQPVAFWCNPISGHNTLYWYLQNLGQGPELLIRYENEEAVDDSQLPKDRFSAERLKGVDSTLKIQPAELGDSAVYLCASSLGEREQETQYFGPGTRLLVL.

The chain employs TRBV19 and TRBJ2-7, with D tentatively TRBD2 (6 bases). V was cut by 4 bases and J by 3 bases, with 10 bases left in between. CDR1 is LNHDA, CDR2 SQIVND, per germline (reference sequence). The CDR3 totals 13 residues. This chain's CDR3 is CASSREVGYEQYF. CDR3 bases: TGTGCCAGTAGTAGGGAGGTGGGCTACGAGCAGTACTTC.

The sample holds many counts of this clonotype. The chain links TRBV27 to TRBJ2-1, with D perhaps matching TRBD2 (5 bases). Deletions cut 3 bases from V and 5 bases from J, with 14 bases between. This CDR3 region has 15 residues. Germline V gene lookup returns CDR1 MNHEY and CDR2 SMNVEV (reference sequence). In DNA form, the CDR3 reads TGTGCCAGCAGTTTCTCGGGCCGGGGAGACAATGAGCAGTTCTTC. It specifies CASSFSGRGDNEQFF.

This clonotype has a handful of counts. The junction and the germline gene differ at one end; a read error may be behind it. The J gene is TRBJ2-7, the V gene TRBV6-9; 9 nucleotides line up with TRBD1. Germline CDR1 MNHGY, CDR2 SVAAGI. The CDR3 covers 15 residues. The CDR3 DNA reads TGTGCCAGCACTTATACCCGGGACAGGGCGGAAGAGCAGTACTTC. This gives the protein CASTYTRDRAEEQYF.

Of note for this clonotype: A read error is possible here, since a much larger clone lies one base away. The rearrangement uses TRBV28 and TRBJ2-1; 9 nucleotides match TRBD1. Per the germline V gene, CDR1 is MDHEN and CDR2 is SYDVKM. The CDR3 spans 15 residues. Trimming cost V 2 bases and J 6 bases; bases outside gene matches: 5. The CDR3 sequence is CASSLGTGTINEQFF. CDR3 sequence (DNA): TGTGCCAGCAGTTTAGGGACAGGGACTATCAATGAGCAGTTCTTC.

This clonotype was observed many times. The DNA for the CDR3 is TGTGCCAGTAGTATAGCTGACAGAAGAAATAATTCACCCCTCCACTTT. Translating it yields CASSIADRRNNSPLHF. The chain is built from TRBV19 and TRBJ1-6, with D tentatively TRBD1 (5 bases). V gave up 1 base and J gave up 5 bases, with 12 bases separating them. Looked up from germline, CDR1 is LNHDA and CDR2 is SQIVND (reference sequence). The CDR3 has 16 residues.

With regard to this clonotype: A clone one base away is much larger, so this may be a read error. The chain links TRBV19 to TRBJ2-5; D remains unclear. Germline V gene lookup returns CDR1 LNHDA and CDR2 SQIVND (reference sequence). The CDR3 is 15 amino acids. Trimming removed 2 bases at V and 3 bases at J, with 13 bases between. The CDR3 sequence: CASSIFGRSEETQYF. The CDR3 nucleotides read TGTGCCAGTAGTATATTTGGCAGGAGTGAAGAGACCCAGTACTTC.

This clonotype was detected many times. CDR3 DNA: TGTGCCAGCAGCGAACACAGAAGCTACGAGCAGTACTTC. Its translation: CASSEHRSYEQYF. This chain uses TRBV28 with TRBJ2-7; D is ambiguous. Germline CDR1 and CDR2: MDHEN and SYDVKM. The CDR3 is made up of 13 amino acids. V lost 6 bases and J lost 3, with 12 bases in between.

This clonotype has a single count. A far bigger clonotype differs at one base, so this is likely a read error. The V and J genes are TRBV2 and TRBJ2-5, with a weak D call TRBD2 (6 bases). CDR3 length: 13 residues. Germline V CDR1 and CDR2: SNHLY, FYNNEI. The CDR3 loop reads CASSLTTGETQCF. The CDR3 nucleotides read TGTGCCAGCAGCCTCACAACGGGAGAGACCCAGTGCTTC.

The V and J genes are TRBV24-1 and TRBJ2-1, with 7 bases aligning to TRBD2. In germline, CDR1 is KGHDR, CDR2 SFDVKD. The CDR3 loop spans 16 amino acids. With V trimmed by 0 bases and J by 6 bases, 7 bases remained unmatched. This CDR3 reads CATSDLGGLSGNEQFF. The CDR3 region has the DNA TGTGCCACCAGTGATTTGGGGGGACTATCGGGCAATGAGCAGTTCTTC.

This clonotype was observed many times. V gene TRBV27 combines with J gene TRBJ1-4; unclear D gene. The V end was cut by 5 bases, the J end by 7 bases, with 14 bases between. CDR1 is MNHEY, CDR2 SMNVEV, per germline (reference sequence). This CDR3 spans 14 amino acids. The CDR3: CASSPQWEGEKLFF. The CDR3 DNA reads as TGTGCCAGCAGTCCCCAATGGGAGGGTGAAAAACTGTTTTTT.

This clonotype appeared many times. The V call is TRBV28, the J call TRBJ2-7; D is ambiguous. The CDR3 has 12 residues. The germline gives CDR1 MDHEN, CDR2 SYDVKM. V was clipped by 6 bases and J by 6 bases, with 12 bases between them. The CDR3 spells CASRPNSFEQYF. DNA for the CDR3: TGTGCCAGCAGACCCAACAGTTTCGAGCAGTACTTC.

This clonotype was found many times. The J gene is TRBJ2-2, the V gene TRBV6-5; D uncertain. Germline CDR1 is MNHEY and CDR2 is SVGAGI. V dropped 4 bases and J dropped 6 bases, with 15 bases sitting between them. The length of the CDR3 is 15 residues. The CDR3 DNA is TGTGCCAGCAGTTGGGCAGGCTCGGCTTCCGGGGAGCTGTTTTTT. Translating gives CASSWAGSASGELFF.

The V call is TRBV19, the J call TRBJ2-7; weak D call: TRBD2 (5 bases). CDR1 is LNHDA and CDR2 is SQIVND in the germline V gene (reference sequence). V shed 6 bases and J shed 5 bases, with 20 bases lying between them. The CDR3 runs to 15 residues. The CDR3 loop is CASSYAEARINEQYF. As DNA, the CDR3 is TGTGCCAGTAGCTACGCGGAGGCGAGGATAAACGAGCAGTACTTC.

The chain uses TRBV10-3 and TRBJ2-3; 7 nucleotides line up with TRBD1. Germline-derived CDR1 and CDR2 are ENHRY and SYGVKD. The V segment lost 4 bases and the J segment 1 base; nucleotides outside the gene matches: 2. The CDR3 is 14 residues long. The CDR3 DNA reads TGTGCCATCAGTGTTCAGGGGGGCACAGATACGCAGTATTTT. This codes for CAISVQGGTDTQYF.

This clonotype has more than one count but fewer than ten. The V and J genes are TRBV12-3 or TRBV12-4 and TRBJ1-1; TRBD1 matches at 7 bases. The CDR3 length is 12 residues. V lost 9 bases and J lost 4; bases outside the gene matches: 5. The CDR3 here is CASTQGGTEAFF. The CDR3 DNA sequence: TGTGCCAGTACGCAGGGGGGCACTGAAGCTTTCTTT.

The chain uses TRBV24-1 and TRBJ2-4; the match to TRBD1 covers 9 bases. Germline lookup yields CDR1 KGHDR and CDR2 SFDVKD. This CDR3 is built from 17 residues. V shed 3 bases, J shed 6 bases, and the junction held 11 bases outside the gene matches. CDR3 coding DNA: TGTGCCACCAGTGATCCCCCCGTAGGGACAGGGATAAACATTCAGTACTTC. Its translation: CATSDPPVGTGINIQYF.

The V call is TRBV20-1, the J call TRBJ2-7; TRBD2 agrees at 7 bases. V lost 3 bases to trimming and J lost 3 bases; unmatched junction nucleotides: 5. Per the germline V gene, CDR1 is DFQATT and CDR2 is SNEGSKA (reference sequence). CDR3 length: 13 residues. CDR3 sequence: CSARSGRNYEQYF. The CDR3 bases are TGCAGTGCTAGGTCCGGGAGGAACTACGAGCAGTACTTC.

This clonotype was seen many times. The chain uses TRBV11-3 and TRBJ2-1, with 8 bases lining up with TRBD2. The J segment lost 6 bases and the V segment lost 1 base, leaving 11 bases of the junction unmatched. This CDR3 has 17 amino acids. Per germline, CDR1 SGHNT and CDR2 YENEEA. The CDR3 region is CASSLAPAGVRVNEQFF. The CDR3 region has the DNA TGTGCCAGCAGCTTAGCCCCAGCGGGAGTGAGGGTCAATGAGCAGTTCTTC.

This clonotype came up many times. The chain has TRBV28 and TRBJ2-6; D gene ambiguous. The germline V and J ends were trimmed by 7 bases and 0 bases, with 10 bases remaining between them. The V gene's germline CDR1 is MDHEN and CDR2 SYDVKM. CDR3 size: 15 residues. Written as DNA, the CDR3 is TGTGCCAGCATCAAAAGGCCCTCTGGGGCCAACGTCCTGACTTTC. Translation: CASIKRPSGANVLTF.

On this clonotype itself: A far bigger clonotype differs at one base, so this is likely a read error. The CDR3 does not close with the conserved phenylalanine or tryptophan, likely indicating a read error. This chain joins TRBV12-3 or TRBV12-4 and TRBJ2-5, with 9 bases aligning to TRBD2. The J segment lost 3 bases and the V segment lost 5 bases, leaving 7 bases of the junction unmatched. This CDR3 is 15 amino acids long. The CDR3 coding sequence is TGTGCCAGCAGTGTGGCTAGCGGGGATGAAGAGACCCAGTACGTC. Translating gives CASSVASGDEETQYV.

This clonotype was seen many times. The chain has TRBV7-9 and TRBJ2-5, with a tentative D call TRBD1 (5 bases). CDR1 is SEHNR and CDR2 is FQNEAQ in the germline V gene (reference sequence). The CDR3 is made up of 15 amino acids. V was clipped by 1 base and J by 5 bases, with 14 bases between them. CDR3 sequence reads: CASSLDPGQGETQYF. The DNA of the CDR3 is TGTGCCAGCAGCTTAGACCCAGGGCAAGGCGAGACCCAGTACTTC.

This chain uses TRBV25-1 with TRBJ1-4; D is unclear. There are 11 residues in the CDR3. CDR1 and CDR2 from the germline V gene are MGHDK and SYGVNS. With 4 bases removed from V and 8 bases from J, the gap between germline ends came to 5 bases. CDR3: CASSGQEKLFF. The CDR3 DNA follows: TGTGCCAGCAGTGGACAAGAAAAACTGTTTTTT. Full variable domain (remainder filled in from reference TRBV25-1 and TRBJ1-4): EADIYQTPRYLVIGTGKKITLECSQTMGHDKMYWYQQDPGMELHLIHYSYGVNSTEKGDLSSESTVSRIRTEHFPLTLESARPSHTSQYLCASSGQEKLFFGSGTQLSVL.

The sample holds many counts of this clonotype. The V gene is TRBV29-1, the J gene TRBJ2-1; 7 positions match TRBD1. Germline CDR1 and CDR2: SQVTM and ANQGSEA. The CDR3 is made up of 14 amino acids. V was pared by 0 bases and J by 7 bases, with 6 bases of the junction left unmatched. The CDR3 DNA sequence: TGCAGCGTTGAAGACTTTAGGGGGCGGAATGAGCAGTTCTTC. Amino acid sequence: CSVEDFRGRNEQFF.

This clonotype was counted at least ten times. The chain couples TRBV5-4 to TRBJ2-1; no definite D call. CDR3 size: 13 residues. V lost 4 bases and J lost 1, with 6 bases in between. Germline V gives CDR1 SGHNT, CDR2 YYREEE (reference sequence). The CDR3 spells CASSGRSYNEQFF. CDR3 nucleotides: TGTGCCAGCAGCGGACGGTCCTACAATGAGCAGTTCTTC.

This clonotype has at least ten counts. The CDR3 sequence: CASSPRLSLWCEQYF. The CDR3 region has the DNA TGTGCCAGCAGCCCTCGACTTTCCCTTTGGTGTGAGCAGTACTTC. The V call is TRBV7-3, the J call TRBJ2-7, with D uncertain. The germline V and J ends were trimmed by 5 bases and 7 bases, with 21 bases remaining between them. This CDR3 has 15 amino acids. Germline V gives CDR1 SGHTA, CDR2 FQGTGA.